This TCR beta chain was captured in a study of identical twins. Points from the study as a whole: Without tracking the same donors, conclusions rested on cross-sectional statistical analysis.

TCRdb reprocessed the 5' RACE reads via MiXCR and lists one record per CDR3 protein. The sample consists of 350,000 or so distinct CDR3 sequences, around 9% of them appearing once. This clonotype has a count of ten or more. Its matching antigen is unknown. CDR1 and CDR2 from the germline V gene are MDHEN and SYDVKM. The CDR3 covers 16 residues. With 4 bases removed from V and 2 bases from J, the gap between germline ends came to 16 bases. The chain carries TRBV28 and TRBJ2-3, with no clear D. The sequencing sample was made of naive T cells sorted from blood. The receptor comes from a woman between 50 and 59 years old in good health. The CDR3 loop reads CASSSPGSPTTDTQYF. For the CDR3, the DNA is TGTGCCAGCAGTTCCCCCGGAAGCCCCACCACAGATACGCAGTATTTT. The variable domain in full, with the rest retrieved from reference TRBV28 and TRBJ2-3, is DVKVTQSSRYLVKRTGEKVFLECVQDMDHENMFWYRQDPGLGLRLIYFSYDVKMKEKGDIPEGYSVSREKKERFSLILESASTNQTSMYLCASSSPGSPTTDTQYFGPGTRLTVL.